Below, 27 T cell receptor beta chains from the same sample are listed, as sequenced in a study of early T cells in non-severe SARS-CoV-2 infection. TCRdb fed the 5' RACE reads into MiXCR, producing one record per CDR3 protein. Seen here are some 25,000 distinct CDR3 sequences, 4.3% observed once, and the top ten hold 15% to 19%. Specimen: whole blood. The receptors were sampled from an adult who was a healthcare worker with PCR-confirmed SARS-CoV-2 infection or an uninfected control (not recorded which).

The J gene is TRBJ2-1, the V gene TRBV7-2; TRBD2 agrees at 8 bases. Trimming cost V 1 base and J 5 bases; bases outside gene matches: 4. In germline, CDR1 is SGHTA, CDR2 FQGNSA. The CDR3 sequence is 15 residues long. CDR3 sequence reads: CASSLDGGGNNEQFF. The CDR3 bases are TGTGCCAGCAGCTTAGATGGCGGGGGGAACAATGAGCAGTTCTTC.

The CDR3 protein is CSVSVDYPTANTEAFF. In DNA, the CDR3 is TGCAGCGTCTCGGTCGATTACCCGACAGCGAACACTGAAGCTTTCTTT. The rearrangement links TRBV29-1 to TRBJ1-1; D perhaps matches TRBD1 (5 bases). The CDR3 spans 16 residues. Germline CDR1 reads SQVTM; CDR2 reads ANQGSEA. V was cut by 6 bases and J by 1 base, with 21 bases left in between.

This clonotype was counted a few times. V and J are TRBV6-2 or TRBV6-3 and TRBJ1-2; no reliable D call. Germline loops: CDR1 MNHEY, CDR2 SVGEGT. V was clipped by 7 bases and J by 8 bases, with 11 bases between them. This CDR3 comprises 11 residues. The CDR3: CASMGNQGYTF. DNA for the CDR3: TGTGCCAGCATGGGCAACCAAGGCTACACCTTC.

The J gene is TRBJ2-7, the V gene TRBV5-1; 8 nucleotides agree with TRBD2. Germline trimming cut 4 bases from V and 2 bases from J; bases unmatched to any gene: 5. The CDR3 runs to 14 residues. The germline gives CDR1 SGHRS, CDR2 YFSETQ. The CDR3 reads CASSPETSAYEQYF. The CDR3 DNA reads TGCGCCAGCAGCCCAGAGACTAGCGCCTACGAGCAGTACTTC.

This clonotype appeared many times. The V gene is TRBV19, the J gene TRBJ1-2, with no clear D. The germline CDR1 and CDR2 sequences are LNHDA and SQIVND (reference sequence). The CDR3 spans 13 residues. Trimming took off 3 bases at V and 4 bases at J, with 9 bases between the two ends. Here the CDR3 reads CASSIPGFYGYTF. CDR3 DNA: TGTGCCAGTAGTATTCCGGGATTCTATGGCTACACCTTC.

This clonotype was seen many times. The chain uses TRBV25-1 and TRBJ1-2, with TRBD1 matching 7 bases. The CDR3 totals 16 residues. CDR1 is MGHDK, CDR2 SYGVNS, per germline. V shed 1 base and J 4 bases; nucleotides not matched to a gene: 9. Here the CDR3 reads CASSESRQGPFYGYTF. The CDR3 DNA is TGTGCCAGCAGTGAATCCAGACAGGGCCCATTCTATGGCTACACCTTC.

The chain joins TRBV24-1 to TRBJ2-2, with D perhaps TRBD2 (7 bases). Germline assignment: CDR1 KGHDR and CDR2 SFDVKD. Between the trimmed V and J ends, which lost 7 bases and 5 bases, there was a span of 22 bases. The CDR3 has 17 residues. CDR3 DNA: TGTGCCACCAGCCGAACTGGGGGGGCGCGCGGTACCGGGGAGCTGTTTTTT. Residues: CATSRTGGARGTGELFF.

This clonotype was counted at least ten times. The chain has TRBV4-3 and TRBJ2-3; D is perhaps TRBD1 (5 bases). The CDR3 has 15 amino acids. V was shortened by 1 base and J by 6 bases, with 14 bases between the two germline ends. Per the germline V gene, CDR1 is LGHNA and CDR2 is YSLEER. The CDR3 bases are TGCGCCAGCAGCCAAGGGGGTTCTAGGGGCGATACGCAGTATTTT. This encodes CASSQGGSRGDTQYF.

This clonotype was recorded many times. CDR3 sequence (DNA): TGTGCCAGCAGACTGGGGAATTCACCCCTCCACTTT. As protein: CASRLGNSPLHF. The chain has TRBV3-1 and TRBJ1-6; D call uncertain. Trimming cost V 6 bases and J 7 bases, with 7 bases left between them. There are 12 residues in the CDR3. The germline V gene has CDR1 LGHDT and CDR2 YNNKEL (reference sequence).

This clonotype came up many times. This chain connects TRBV6-2 or TRBV6-3 to TRBJ2-1; TRBD1 matches 7 bases. Unmatched junction bases numbered 12, after V lost 6 bases and J lost 4 bases. Germline assignment: CDR1 MNHEY and CDR2 SVGEGT. CDR3 length: 16 amino acids. The CDR3 coding sequence is TGTGCCAGCAGACCAGTACCGGGACAGCTATACAATGAGCAGTTCTTC. Translation: CASRPVPGQLYNEQFF.

In this sample, this clonotype turned up many times. The V and J genes are TRBV28 and TRBJ1-5, with 7 bases fitting TRBD1. The ends lost 4 bases at V and 4 bases at J; junction bases unmatched: 1. Germline-derived CDR1 and CDR2 are MDHEN and SYDVKM. The CDR3 totals 13 residues. This CDR3 reads CASSSQGNQPQHF. Here the CDR3 DNA reads TGTGCCAGCAGTTCACAGGGGAATCAGCCCCAGCATTTT. The entire variable domain, with the rest obtained from reference TRBV28 and TRBJ1-5, is as follows: DVKVTQSSRYLVKRTGEKVFLECVQDMDHENMFWYRQDPGLGLRLIYFSYDVKMKEKGDIPEGYSVSREKKERFSLILESASTNQTSMYLCASSSQGNQPQHFGDGTRLSIL.

This clonotype was observed at least ten times. The chain combines TRBV7-9 with TRBJ2-3; D is perhaps TRBD2 (5 bases). CDR1 is SEHNR and CDR2 is FQNEAQ in the germline V gene (reference sequence). The CDR3 loop spans 16 amino acids. Trimming removed 4 bases at V and 4 bases at J, with 18 bases between. CDR3 loop: CASSSATFPRADTQYF. In DNA, the CDR3 is TGTGCCAGCAGCTCCGCTACCTTCCCGAGGGCAGATACGCAGTATTTT.

This clonotype was detected ten times or more. The CDR3 here is CASSHGASGPLGQYF. CDR3 nucleotide sequence: TGTGCCAGCAGCCATGGGGCTAGCGGCCCCCTTGGGCAGTATTTT. V and J are TRBV28 and TRBJ2-3; 7 nucleotides align to TRBD2. Germline V gene data show CDR1 as MDHEN and CDR2 as SYDVKM. This CDR3 is 15 amino acids long. V lost 6 bases to trimming and J lost 11 bases; unmatched junction nucleotides: 17.

This clonotype is labeled medium-sized. This chain joins TRBV7-2 and TRBJ2-7; D is unclear. Per the germline V gene, CDR1 is SGHTA and CDR2 is FQGNSA. The CDR3 is made up of 15 amino acids. V was clipped by 2 bases and J by 2 bases, with 13 bases between them. CDR3 DNA: TGTGCCAGCAGCTTATATCCCACGAGCCCCTACGAGCAGTACTTC. Protein product: CASSLYPTSPYEQYF.

This chain connects TRBV4-2 to TRBJ2-5; maybe TRBD2 (7 bases). V was shortened by 0 bases and J by 5 bases, with 13 bases between the two germline ends. This CDR3 comprises 15 residues. Germline V lookup: CDR1 LGHNA, CDR2 YNFKEQ. The CDR3 is CASSQDRGAPETQYF. The CDR3 DNA is TGTGCCAGCAGCCAAGATCGGGGGGCGCCTGAGACCCAGTACTTC.

There are a few counts of this clonotype. Written as DNA, the CDR3 is TGTGCCAGCGCCAGGGGTGGCGGGGAGCTGTTTTTT. As protein: CASARGGGELFF. The chain carries TRBV7-3 and TRBJ2-2; D is possibly TRBD1 (6 bases). The CDR3 covers 12 residues. Trimming shortened V by 8 bases and J by 7 bases, and 11 bases separated the two germline ends. Germline CDR1 reads SGHTA; CDR2 reads FQGTGA. Full variable domain (missing parts from reference TRBV7-3 and TRBJ2-2): GAGVSQTPSNKVTEKGKYVELRCDPISGHTALYWYRQSLGQGPEFLIYFQGTGAADDSGLPNDRFFAVRPEGSVSTLKIQRTERGDSAVYLCASARGGGELFFGEGSRLTVL.

This clonotype was seen repeatedly, ten times or more. The chain employs TRBV7-8 and TRBJ2-2; no clear D gene. The CDR3 runs to 13 residues. V dropped 4 bases and J dropped 4 bases, with 7 bases sitting between them. Germline CDR1 is SGHVS and CDR2 is FQNEAQ. In nucleotides, the CDR3 is TGTGCCAGCAGCTCCAGTAGCACCGGGGAGCTGTTTTTT. Translation: CASSSSSTGELFF.

This clonotype was seen at least ten times. J is TRBJ1-5 and V is TRBV27; D gene unclear. V was shortened by 4 bases and J by 4 bases, with 8 bases between the two germline ends. The V gene's germline CDR1 is MNHEY and CDR2 SMNVEV (reference sequence). This CDR3 comprises 13 residues. CDR3 sequence reads: CASSSTWNQPQHF. CDR3 nucleotide sequence: TGTGCCAGCAGTTCCACATGGAATCAGCCCCAGCATTTT.

V gene TRBV18 combines with J gene TRBJ1-5, with a weak D call TRBD1 (5 bases). CDR3 length: 17 residues. V was pared by 3 bases and J by 1 base, with 16 bases between. In germline, CDR1 is KGHSH, CDR2 LQKENI. Written as DNA, the CDR3 is TGTGCCAGCTCACCCCCGGGGACCCTCGGGAGCAATCAGCCCCAGCATTTT. Protein sequence: CASSPPGTLGSNQPQHF.

There are a few counts of this clonotype. The chain recombines TRBV18 with TRBJ2-3, with D uncertain. Germline V gene data show CDR1 as KGHSH and CDR2 as LQKENI. Trimming pared 6 bases from V and 3 bases from J, leaving 13 bases between. This CDR3 has 14 residues. The CDR3 coding sequence is TGTGCCAGCTCCCTTTTTCAGGCGACAGATACGCAGTATTTT. This encodes CASSLFQATDTQYF. The full variable domain, its missing parts supplied by reference TRBV18 and TRBJ2-3, is NAGVMQNPRHLVRRRGQEARLRCSPMKGHSHVYWYRQLPEEGLKFMVYLQKENIIDESGMPKERFSAEFPKEGPSILRIQQVVRGDSAAYFCASSLFQATDTQYFGPGTRLTVL.

The CDR3 loop reads CASSYTGGAGYGYTF. DNA for the CDR3: TGTGCCAGCAGTTACACAGGGGGCGCCGGCTATGGCTACACCTTC. The rearrangement links TRBV6-5 to TRBJ1-2; 9 bases agree with TRBD1. V was pared by 2 bases and J by 4 bases, with 5 bases of the junction left unmatched. This CDR3 contains 15 residues. Germline CDR1 is MNHEY and CDR2 is SVGAGI.

On this clonotype: This sequence may be a read error, since a much larger clone differs from it by one base. The chain uses TRBV4-3 and TRBJ2-1; D unresolved. The CDR3 consists of 16 residues. Germline values: CDR1 LGHNA, CDR2 YSLEER. Between the trimmed V and J ends, which lost 0 bases and 4 bases, there was a span of 13 bases. The CDR3 coding sequence is TGCGCCAGCAGCCAAGATCCGGAAGGGCCTTACAATGAGCAGTTCTTC. Its translation is CASSQDPEGPYNEQFF.

This clonotype was seen a few times. At one of its ends the junction is not consistent with the germline gene, which may arise from a read error. The V gene is TRBV7-7, the J gene TRBJ2-2; D may correspond to TRBD1 or TRBD2 (5 bases each). The CDR3 consists of 13 residues. Germline V CDR1 and CDR2: SSHAT, FNYEAQ (reference sequence). The CDR3 spells CASSWGSSGELFF. As DNA, the CDR3 is TGTGCTAGCAGCTGGGGGTCGTCCGGGGAGCTGTTTTTT.

The chain couples TRBV6-2 or TRBV6-3 to TRBJ2-5, with D perhaps given as TRBD1 or TRBD2 (5 bases each). The V end lost 2 bases, the J end lost 3 bases, and 19 bases lay between the germline ends. The germline V gene has CDR1 MNHEY and CDR2 SVGEGT. The CDR3 has 17 amino acids. CDR3 nucleotides: TGTGCCAGCAGTTACCGATTCACAGACGGGACCGAAGAGACCCAGTACTTC. Its protein product is CASSYRFTDGTEETQYF.

This clonotype was counted many times. The V gene is TRBV4-1, the J gene TRBJ1-2, with TRBD1 identical over 10 bases. Trimming removed 8 bases from V and 3 bases from J; junction bases left unmatched: 9. The germline CDR1 and CDR2 sequences are MGHRA and YSYEKL. The CDR3 runs 15 residues. This CDR3 reads CASRHRDRGDYGYTF. In DNA form, the CDR3 reads TGCGCCAGCCGACACCGGGACAGGGGAGACTATGGCTACACCTTC.

This clonotype was counted between two and nine times. CDR3 amino acids: CASSYVAGGYNEQFF. The CDR3 DNA reads as TGTGCCAGCAGTTACGTGGCAGGGGGGTACAATGAGCAGTTCTTC. The chain links TRBV6-2 or TRBV6-3 to TRBJ2-1; possibly TRBD1 for D (7 bases). The CDR3 contains 15 residues. From germline, CDR1 is MNHEY and CDR2 SVGEGT. V was trimmed by 2 bases and J by 4 bases, leaving 12 bases between them.

This clonotype has at least ten counts. The rearrangement uses TRBV6-1 and TRBJ2-3, with D possibly TRBD1 on 5 matching bases. Germline CDR1 and CDR2: MNHNS and SASEGT. Deletions cut 1 base from V and 2 bases from J, with 10 bases between. This CDR3 region has 15 residues. The CDR3 DNA reads as TGTGCCAGCAGTGAAGAAGACAGCCCCACAGATACGCAGTATTTT. The encoded protein is CASSEEDSPTDTQYF.